This TCR beta chain was documented in a study of T cells expressing NK-cell markers. The wider study: HCMV seropositivity characterized seven of the eight sequenced donors, and seronegativity one.

General study points: Topping the CD3+CD56-NKG2C+ fraction as well were these clonotypes, in a few donors.

Concerning this clonotype: Its antigen is undetermined.

Making the TCR beta cDNA relied on 5'RACE template switching with UMIs. No DNA is given; TCRdb re-called the 5' RACE reads and lists each CDR3 protein once. This repertoire includes about 450,000 distinct CDR3 sequences. Sequencing input: blood T cells: a sorted CD56 or NKG2C T cell subset, CD4+ or CD8+ T cells, or bulk PBMC T cells (not recorded which). This receptor was obtained from a woman aged 18 to 75 in good health.

CDR3 region: CATSRGGGSQETQYF. This sequence joins TRBV15 and TRBJ2-5; TCRdb calls TRBD2, which cannot be checked without DNA. Germline lookup yields CDR1 LNHNV and CDR2 YYDKDF (reference sequence). CDR3 length: 15 amino acids.